This passage covers 22 T cell receptor beta chains from one sample sequenced in a study of blood T cell repertoires in COVID-19. The protocol was immunoSEQ multiplex PCR, while the TCRdb copy is restricted to in-frame clones and leaves out a portion. This repertoire shows about 140,000 clones, more than 60% found once; its top ten account for approximately 14%. The sample taken for sequencing was peripheral blood. These receptors originate from an elderly man with acute or convalescent COVID-19.

The chain carries TRBV4-2 and TRBJ1-2, with D possibly matching TRBD1 (5 bases). This CDR3 has 14 amino acids. The V end lost 0 bases, the J end lost 7 bases, and 12 bases lay between the germline ends. Germline V lookup: CDR1 LGHNA, CDR2 YNFKEQ. The CDR3, as DNA: TGTGCCAGCAGCCAAGAAGGGGCTATCGGTGGCTACACCTTC. Protein: CASSQEGAIGGYTF.

This chain connects TRBV5-4 to TRBJ2-7, with TRBD1 matching 9 bases. The CDR3 extends over 15 amino acids. The germline V gene has CDR1 SGHNT and CDR2 YYREEE (reference sequence). Trimming cost V 1 base and J 5 bases; bases outside gene matches: 7. Here the CDR3 reads CASSLQTGGSHEQYF. CDR3 in DNA: TGTGCCAGCAGCTTGCAGACAGGGGGATCCCACGAGCAGTACTTC. Filled out from reference TRBV5-4 and TRBJ2-7, the complete variable domain reads ETGVTQSPTHLIKTRGQQVTLRCSSQSGHNTVSWYQQALGQGPQFIFQYYREEENGRGNFPPRFSGLQFPNYSSELNVNALELDDSALYLCASSLQTGGSHEQYFGPGTRLTVT.

This rearrangement joins TRBV14 to TRBJ1-4; tentatively, D is TRBD1 (6 bases). Per the germline V gene, CDR1 is SGHDN and CDR2 is FVKESK. This CDR3 region has 15 residues. The ends were cut back, 4 bases at V and 4 bases at J, with 13 bases in the middle. The CDR3: CASSRTGHLNEKLFF. The CDR3 nucleotides are TGTGCCAGCAGCCGAACGGGACACCTTAATGAAAAACTGTTTTTT.

This chain links TRBV19 with TRBJ2-5; TRBD1 aligns across 7 bases. This CDR3 has 15 residues. J gave up 2 bases and V 4 bases, and 7 bases lay outside the gene matches. CDR1 and CDR2 (germline): LNHDA, SQIVND (reference sequence). The DNA for the CDR3 is TGTGCCAGTAGTACCTCCCGACAGGGACAAGAGACCCAGTACTTC. Its protein product is CASSTSRQGQETQYF.

A remark on this clone: The sample carries other DNA sequences with the same CDR3. DNA of the CDR3: TGTGCCTGGAGTTCAGGACAGATTAATGAAAAACTGTTTTTT. Protein product: CAWSSGQINEKLFF. The genes are TRBV30 and TRBJ1-4; possibly TRBD1 for D (6 bases). V lost 2 bases and J lost 4, with 11 bases in between. The CDR3 has 14 amino acids. CDR1 is GTSNPN, CDR2 SVGIG, per germline (reference sequence).

The chain recombines TRBV4-2 with TRBJ1-1; the D is unclear. The CDR3 has 14 residues. Trimming took off 0 bases at V and 4 bases at J, with 9 bases between the two ends. Germline-derived CDR1 and CDR2 are LGHNA and YNFKEQ. The CDR3: CASSQDAASTEAFF. CDR3 coding DNA: TGTGCCAGCAGCCAAGATGCCGCGTCCACTGAAGCTTTCTTT.

The chain links TRBV25-1 to TRBJ2-2; 7 bases are a match to TRBD1. Germline V CDR1 and CDR2: MGHDK, SYGVNS. The CDR3 has 15 amino acids. V was clipped by 8 bases and J by 0 bases; unmatched bases: 6. CDR3: CASGNRGSNTGELFF. CDR3 sequence (DNA): TGTGCCAGCGGCAACAGGGGTTCGAACACCGGGGAGCTGTTTTTT.

This clone has just one count. The rearrangement uses TRBV5-6 and TRBJ1-1; a possible D gene is TRBD1 (6 bases). From germline, CDR1 is SGHDT and CDR2 YYEEEE. Between the trimmed V and J ends, which lost 4 bases and 7 bases, there was a span of 11 bases. This CDR3 region has 12 residues. CDR3 DNA: TGTGCCAGCAGCCTCGGACAGCTTGAAGCTTTCTTT. Translated: CASSLGQLEAFF.

This clone turned up a few times. The V gene is TRBV20-1, the J gene TRBJ1-1; tentatively, D is TRBD1 (5 bases). This CDR3 is 11 amino acids long. V was cut by 3 bases and J by 11 bases, with 13 bases left in between. Germline V gene sequence: CDR1 DFQATT, CDR2 SNEGSKA (reference sequence). In nucleotides, the CDR3 is TGCAGTGCTAGTTCCGGGGACTGGGCTTTCTTT. Its translation is CSASSGDWAFF.

The CDR3 DNA reads TGTGCCAGCAGCACCCGACAGGGTTTAATAGATGGCTACACCTTC. This gives the protein CASSTRQGLIDGYTF. The genes are TRBV9 and TRBJ1-2, with 7 bases aligning to TRBD1. Germline V gene lookup returns CDR1 SGDLS and CDR2 YYNGEE. Trimming at V came to 4 bases and at J to 6 bases, leaving 12 bases not matched to a gene. CDR3 length equals 15 residues.

In this sample, this clone turned up a few times. The J gene is TRBJ1-3, the V gene TRBV12-3 or TRBV12-4; the match to TRBD1 covers 8 bases. The CDR3 contains 12 residues. V was pared by 11 bases and J by 4 bases, with 4 bases of the junction left unmatched. CDR3 in DNA: TGTGCCGGACAGGGAAACGGAAACACCATATATTTT. This translates into CAGQGNGNTIYF.

This clone was counted a single time. The chain is built from TRBV24-1 and TRBJ2-1; 11 nucleotides line up with TRBD1. The germline V gene has CDR1 KGHDR and CDR2 SFDVKD. This CDR3 comprises 13 residues. J gave up 9 bases and V 3 bases, and 0 bases lay outside the gene matches. CDR3 in amino acids: CATSDGTGGEQFF. The CDR3 nucleotides are TGTGCCACCAGTGATGGGACAGGGGGTGAGCAGTTCTTC.

The chain employs TRBV30 and TRBJ1-2; possible D gene TRBD1, 5 bases. The CDR3 totals 14 residues. CDR1 is GTSNPN and CDR2 is SVGIG in the germline V gene (reference sequence). The V end was cut by 4 bases, the J end by 5 bases, with 17 bases between. The CDR3 region is CAWNPWGGLYGYTF. The CDR3 nucleotides read TGTGCCTGGAACCCATGGGGGGGTTTATATGGCTACACCTTC.

The chain combines TRBV10-3 with TRBJ1-2, with 10 bases matching TRBD1. The germline V gene encodes CDR1 ENHRY and CDR2 SYGVKD. After removal of 6 bases from V and 7 bases from J, the junction contained 5 bases not matched to a gene. This CDR3 comprises 13 residues. The CDR3 loop reads CAISTGTGVGYTF. The CDR3 DNA follows: TGTGCCATCAGCACCGGGACAGGGGTTGGCTACACCTTC.

The chain employs TRBV6-5 and TRBJ1-2, with 8 bases aligning to TRBD1. CDR1 is MNHEY, CDR2 SVGAGI, per germline. CDR3 length equals 14 residues. J was trimmed by 7 bases and V by 4 bases; bases with no gene match: 8. The CDR3 DNA follows: TGTGCCAGCAGTTCCCCCACAGGGGGACGTGGCTACACCTTC. This codes for CASSSPTGGRGYTF.

The chain is built from TRBV5-8 and TRBJ2-3; no firm D call. Germline V gene sequence: CDR1 SGHTS, CDR2 YDEGEE. Trimming shortened V by 0 bases and J by 1 base, and 6 bases separated the two germline ends. This CDR3 region has 14 residues. CDR3 sequence reads: CASSLDRGTDTQYF. The CDR3 DNA reads as TGTGCCAGCAGCTTGGATCGGGGCACAGATACGCAGTATTTT.

The chain has TRBV23-1 and TRBJ2-1, with 9 bases matching TRBD2. TRBV23-1 is given ORF status, its function remaining uncertain. J was trimmed by 7 bases and V by 3 bases; bases with no gene match: 22. The length of the CDR3 is 20 residues. The chain's CDR3 is CASSHTVDKGPGTSRNEQFF. The CDR3 DNA sequence: TGCGCCAGCAGTCATACGGTCGATAAGGGGCCCGGGACTAGCCGGAATGAGCAGTTCTTC.

The V call is TRBV28, the J call TRBJ2-2, with 9 bases lining up with TRBD1. J was trimmed by 2 bases and V by 5 bases; bases with no gene match: 3. CDR1 and CDR2 from the germline V gene are MDHEN and SYDVKM. The CDR3 is made up of 15 amino acids. CDR3 sequence: CASSPTGGNTGELFF. DNA for the CDR3: TGTGCCAGCAGTCCGACAGGGGGAAACACCGGGGAGCTGTTTTTT.

This chain connects TRBV18 to TRBJ1-1; 9 bases line up with TRBD1. This CDR3 spans 15 amino acids. Germline-derived CDR1 and CDR2 are KGHSH and LQKENI. The trim removed 0 bases at V and 5 bases at J, leaving 4 bases unmatched. CDR3 loop: CASSPPGTGYTEAFF. In DNA, the CDR3 is TGTGCCAGCTCACCACCCGGGACAGGGTATACTGAAGCTTTCTTT.

This clone was recorded a few times. This chain links TRBV28 with TRBJ1-5; 9 bases are a match to TRBD1. CDR1 is MDHEN and CDR2 is SYDVKM in the germline V gene. The CDR3 runs to 14 residues. V was pared by 4 bases and J by 10 bases, with 8 bases of the junction left unmatched. CDR3 in amino acids: CASSSGQGEIPQHF. As DNA, the CDR3 is TGTGCCAGCAGTTCGGGACAGGGAGAAATTCCCCAGCATTTT.

The chain recombines TRBV9 with TRBJ1-1; TRBD1 matches 10 bases. Germline V gives CDR1 SGDLS, CDR2 YYNGEE. V was pared by 3 bases and J by 0 bases, with 8 bases of the junction left unmatched. The CDR3 totals 17 residues. Here the CDR3 DNA reads TGTGCCAGCAGCGCCGACAGGGGGCCCTGGGTGAACACTGAAGCTTTCTTT. It specifies CASSADRGPWVNTEAFF.

The rearrangement uses TRBV19 and TRBJ1-5; D ambiguous. The germline gives CDR1 LNHDA, CDR2 SQIVND (reference sequence). This CDR3 is 15 amino acids long. The V end lost 7 bases, the J end lost 6 bases, and 19 bases lay between the germline ends. The CDR3, as DNA: TGTGCCAGTAACCCAAGGCGGGGAAGAAGTCAGCCCCAGCATTTT. Its protein product is CASNPRRGRSQPQHF. The entire variable domain, with the rest obtained from reference TRBV19 and TRBJ1-5, is as follows: DGGITQSPKYLFRKEGQNVTLSCEQNLNHDAMYWYRQDPGQGLRLIYYSQIVNDFQKGDIAEGYSVSREKKESFPLTVTSAQKNPTAFYLCASNPRRGRSQPQHFGDGTRLSIL.